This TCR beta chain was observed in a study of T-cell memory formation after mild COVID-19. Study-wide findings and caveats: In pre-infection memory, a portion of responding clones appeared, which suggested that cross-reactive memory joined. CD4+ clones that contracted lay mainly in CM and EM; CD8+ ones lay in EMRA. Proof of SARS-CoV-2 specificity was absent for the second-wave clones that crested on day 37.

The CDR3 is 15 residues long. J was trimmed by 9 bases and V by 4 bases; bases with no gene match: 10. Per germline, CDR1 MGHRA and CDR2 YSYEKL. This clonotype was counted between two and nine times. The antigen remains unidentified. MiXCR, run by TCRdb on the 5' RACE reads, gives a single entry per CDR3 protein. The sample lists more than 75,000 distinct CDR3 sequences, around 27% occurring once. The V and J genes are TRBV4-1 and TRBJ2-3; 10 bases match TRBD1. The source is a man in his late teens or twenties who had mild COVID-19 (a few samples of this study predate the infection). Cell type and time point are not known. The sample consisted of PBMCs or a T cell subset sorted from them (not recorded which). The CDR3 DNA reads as TGCGCCAGCAGCCCAAGAGGGACAGGGGAGGGAACGCAGTATTTT. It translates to CASSPRGTGEGTQYF.